This T cell receptor beta chain was retrieved from a study of blood T cells in healthy people across ages. At the level of the study: Researchers report that template switching captured about one barcoded beta molecule per two T cells. The study, taken as a whole, reports: Higher diversity and more naive CD4+ cells were features of long-lived donors, compared to aged donors.

With respect to this clonotype: What it recognizes is unknown.

Germline CDR1 reads GTSNPN; CDR2 reads SVGIG (reference sequence). Losses at the gene ends were 1 base for V and 6 bases for J; bases not matched to a gene: 3. The CDR3 spans 13 residues. It was with a sample-barcoded 5' primer and a J-beta primer mix that a second PCR of roughly 7 to 12 cycles was run. TCRdb independently ran MiXCR on the 5' RACE reads; one entry per CDR3 protein. The table records 450,000 to 600,000 distinct CDR3 sequences, about 26% of them present only once. The same sample was also used in a study of T cells of mothers and their children.

The material sequenced was blood. The clonotype originates from a boy aged 2-9 years in good health. The chain combines TRBV30 with TRBJ1-5; TRBD1 agrees at 7 bases. The CDR3 sequence is CAWSAGGPQPQHF. CDR3 bases: TGTGCCTGGAGTGCAGGGGGTCCTCAGCCCCAGCATTTT.